Sequencing of this T cell receptor (beta chain) was carried out in a study of long-term antiretroviral therapy in people with HIV (dated by TCRdb to between 2021 and 2024). About the investigation overall: The earliest samples were collected approximately a decade before the 2015 WHO recommendation for immediate ART, a period when ART was typically delayed until CD4 counts fell. Whether ART initiation and durable HIV suppression were associated with changes in peripheral blood TRB repertoire composition and diversity was tested in a retrospective serial study. A total of under 250 cryopreserved PBMC samples were contributed to the cohort by 30 adults with confirmed HIV infection, with samples collected serially over a mean of roughly six years (range 1-12). Of the approximately 30 participants with HIV, roughly twelve were female. No cross-contamination during QIAcube processing turned up in test extractions that ran a monoclonal T-cell line alongside 30 or so polyclonal samples. General study outcomes and caveats: At every time point, the repertoire was dominated by expanded TRB clones first identified before ART initiation, although this dominance fluctuated and, in many PLHIV, declined after ART. Starting ART was linked to a significant rise in TRB diversity, yet even with long-term ART the diversity remained significantly lower than in transplant donor controls. CDR3 length ranges in HIV repertoires were narrower than in controls, and network structure suggested an antigen-experienced repertoire with only a slight naive shift after ART. Owing to limited PBMC availability, only the TCR beta chain was sequenced, without alpha chain pairing. Because pre-ART samples had limited cell numbers, profiling was done on unsorted PBMC rather than on sorted CD4+ and CD8+ T cells. Samples dated from about 2004 to 2018, and the ART regimens used may be less effective than current ones. Inferences about post-ART repertoire changes were limited because no data were available on ART adherence, viral resistance or therapy changes.

Inclusion was restricted to participants for whom at least one PBMC sample before ART initiation and at least two post-ART samples were available. Every participant with HIV received treatment in the United States of America. Before DNA extraction, cryopreserved samples containing about 0.95-10 million PBMC were thawed and washed. At the time of the earliest PBMC sample, participants with HIV were aged between about 20 and 60 years. PBMC samples were contributed by each participant from 1-4 timepoints before ART initiation and 2-8 timepoints after ART initiation, with a median of 7 samples. For every participant, serial HIV viral load, CD4+ T-cell count, ART history and demographic data were obtained. Genomic DNA was extracted from unsorted PBMC with a Qiagen kit on a QIAcube, with processing performed in batches of 12 samples. The germline V gene (reference sequence) provides CDR1 MNHEY and CDR2 SMNVEV. The CDR3 covers 14 residues, taking in both the cysteine and the phenylalanine. The DNA shown is the 42-base CDR3, in frame from base 1. The trim is 5 bases for V and 4 bases for J, with a gap of 15 bases between the germline ends.

The immunoSEQ hsTCRB v3.0 assay was used at survey level resolution to sequence the TRB variable region. TRB sequencing targeted a depth of about 35,000-50,000 T-cell genomes per sample. An Illumina MiSeq with a v3 150-cycle kit was used to sequence the pooled TRB libraries. From the authors' description of their analysis: Repertoire analysis was run in R within a reproducible Nextflow workflow that covered QC, data transformation and analysis. LymphoSeq2, an R package for exploring AIRR-Seq data, was used to implement custom analyses. A few samples that yielded fewer than 5000 total TRB sequences were excluded, so that approximately 170 HIV repertoires were analyzed. Among the roughly 190 retained HIV repertoires, under 65 were collected before ART initiation and 120 to 140 after ART initiation. Repertoires were downsampled to 5000 TRB nucleotide sequences, with summary statistics averaged over 100 downsampling iterations. The analysis kept only TRB sequences whose CDR3 regions were at least seven amino acids long. A Shannon entropy-derived clonality score and the Gini coefficient were used to measure diversity. In the repertoire networks, any two of the top 5000 CDR3 amino acid sequences were connected whenever the two sequences differed by an edit distance of one. For TRB CDR3 amino acid sequences, GLIPH2 was used to predict antigen specificity groups and MHC restriction. CDR3 amino acid sequences were matched against VDJdb and McPAS-TCR to flag known CMV, EBV, HIV or tissue antigen associations. Pre-ART, post-ART and control groups were compared with Wilcoxon signed-rank tests and Holm-Bonferroni correction. TCRdb mirrors the immuneACCESS table, restricted to in-frame sequences. Some clones are absent from its copies; in checked studies, under half trace to an unresolved V gene, and the reason for the others is unknown. That table furnishes V, J and clone size, whereas the DNA furnished D and trimming. Recorded for this sample are 30,000 to 40,000 clones; 70% to 90% of them occurred a single time. The ten largest clones capture approximately 12% of the sample.

Concerning this clone itself: The antigen it recognizes is unknown. No base quality information exists; no much larger clone differs at one position.

This receptor was obtained from a man younger than 35 with HIV. The V and J genes are TRBV27 and TRBJ2-7, with no confidently assigned D gene. The sample here was unsorted PBMCs, taken 1.1 years after starting antiretroviral therapy. The DNA is TGTGCCAGCAGTGCTCCGGGTCTACAGTACGAGCAGTACTTC. This encodes CASSAPGLQYEQYF.